Listed here is a single T cell receptor beta chain. Its antigen is unknown. The record originates from a study of cytomegalovirus exposure and HLA in healthy donors. The study's findings and limits: The study put 150 or so TCR beta chains on its list as cytomegalovirus-associated.

Produced via immunoSEQ multiplex PCR; TCRdb's table is partial and in-frame only. There are 120,000 or so clones in the sample; 88% occur only once, and 1.4% lies in the top ten. This CDR3 contains 15 residues. Germline CDR1 is GTSNPN and CDR2 is SVGIG (reference sequence). V was pared by 0 bases and J by 4 bases, with 13 bases between. The genes are TRBV30 and TRBJ1-5; a weak D match, TRBD1 (5 bases). This TCR derives from a man between 25 and 39 years old in good health and CMV-seronegative. The material sequenced was PBMCs. CDR3 residues: CAWSVSSAGNQPQHF. In DNA form, the CDR3 reads TGTGCCTGGAGTGTAAGCTCGGCAGGGAATCAGCCCCAGCATTTT.